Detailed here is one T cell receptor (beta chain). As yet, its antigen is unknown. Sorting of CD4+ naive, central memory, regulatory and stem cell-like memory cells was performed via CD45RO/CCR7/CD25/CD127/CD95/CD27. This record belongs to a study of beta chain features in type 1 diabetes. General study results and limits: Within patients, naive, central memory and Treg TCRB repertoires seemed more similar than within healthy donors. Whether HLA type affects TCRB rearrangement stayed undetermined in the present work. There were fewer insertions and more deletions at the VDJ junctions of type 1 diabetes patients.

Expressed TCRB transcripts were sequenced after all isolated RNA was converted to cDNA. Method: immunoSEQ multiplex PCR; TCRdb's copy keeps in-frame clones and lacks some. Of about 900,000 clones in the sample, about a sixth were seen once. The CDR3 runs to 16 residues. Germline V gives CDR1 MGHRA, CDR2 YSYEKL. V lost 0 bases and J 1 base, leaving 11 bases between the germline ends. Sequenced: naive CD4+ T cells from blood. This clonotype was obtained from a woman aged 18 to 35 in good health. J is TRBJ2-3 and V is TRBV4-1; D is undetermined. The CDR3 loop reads CASSQERLHGTDTQYF. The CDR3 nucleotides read TGCGCCAGCAGCCAAGAGAGACTCCACGGCACAGATACGCAGTATTTT.